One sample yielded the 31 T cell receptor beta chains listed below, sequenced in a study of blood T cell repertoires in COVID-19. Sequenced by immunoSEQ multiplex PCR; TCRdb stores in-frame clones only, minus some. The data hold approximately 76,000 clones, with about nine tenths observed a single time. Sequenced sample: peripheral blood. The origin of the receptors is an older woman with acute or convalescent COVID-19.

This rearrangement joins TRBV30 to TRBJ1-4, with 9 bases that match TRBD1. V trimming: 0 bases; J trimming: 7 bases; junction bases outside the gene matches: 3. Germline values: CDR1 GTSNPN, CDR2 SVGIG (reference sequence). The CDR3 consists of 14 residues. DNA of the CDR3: TGTGCCTGGAGTGTGGGGACAGGGCGTGAAAAACTGTTTTTT. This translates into CAWSVGTGREKLFF.

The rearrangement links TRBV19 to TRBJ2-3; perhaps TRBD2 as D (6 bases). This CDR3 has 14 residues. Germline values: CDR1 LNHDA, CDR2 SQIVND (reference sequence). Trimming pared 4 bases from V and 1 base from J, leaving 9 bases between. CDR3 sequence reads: CASSTGGGTDTQYF. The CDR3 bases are TGTGCCAGTAGTACCGGGGGAGGCACAGATACGCAGTATTTT. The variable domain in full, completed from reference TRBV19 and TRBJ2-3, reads DGGITQSPKYLFRKEGQNVTLSCEQNLNHDAMYWYRQDPGQGLRLIYYSQIVNDFQKGDIAEGYSVSREKKESFPLTVTSAQKNPTAFYLCASSTGGGTDTQYFGPGTRLTVL.

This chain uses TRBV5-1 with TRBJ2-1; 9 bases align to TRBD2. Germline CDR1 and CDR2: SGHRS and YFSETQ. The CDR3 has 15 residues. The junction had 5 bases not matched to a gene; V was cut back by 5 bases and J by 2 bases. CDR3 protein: CASSPGLAPYNEQFF. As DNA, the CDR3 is TGCGCCAGCAGTCCGGGACTAGCACCCTACAATGAGCAGTTCTTC.

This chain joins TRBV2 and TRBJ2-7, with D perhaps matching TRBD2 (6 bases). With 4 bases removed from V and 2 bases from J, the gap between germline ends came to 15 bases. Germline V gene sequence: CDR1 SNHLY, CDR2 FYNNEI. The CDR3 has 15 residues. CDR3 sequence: CASSARGSGTYEQYF. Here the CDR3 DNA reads TGTGCCAGCAGTGCCCGGGGTAGCGGAACCTACGAGCAGTACTTC.

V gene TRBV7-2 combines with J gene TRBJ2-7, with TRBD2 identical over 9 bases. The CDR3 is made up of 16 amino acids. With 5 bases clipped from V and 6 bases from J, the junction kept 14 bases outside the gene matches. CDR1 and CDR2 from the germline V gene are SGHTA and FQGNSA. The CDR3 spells CASSPTFWRGGVEQYF. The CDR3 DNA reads TGTGCCAGCAGCCCAACTTTCTGGCGGGGGGGCGTCGAGCAGTACTTC.

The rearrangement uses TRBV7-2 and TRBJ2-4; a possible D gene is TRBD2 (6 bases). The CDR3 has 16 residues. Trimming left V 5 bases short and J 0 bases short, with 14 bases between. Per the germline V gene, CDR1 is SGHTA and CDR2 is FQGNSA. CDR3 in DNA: TGTGCCAGCAGCCGGACCTTCGGGAGAGCCAAAAACATTCAGTACTTC. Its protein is CASSRTFGRAKNIQYF.

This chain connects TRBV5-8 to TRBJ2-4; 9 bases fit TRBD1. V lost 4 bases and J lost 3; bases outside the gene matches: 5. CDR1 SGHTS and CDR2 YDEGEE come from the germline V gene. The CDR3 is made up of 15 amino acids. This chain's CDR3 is CASSLGTGFKNIQYF. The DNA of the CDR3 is TGTGCCAGCAGCCTCGGGACAGGGTTCAAAAACATTCAGTACTTC.

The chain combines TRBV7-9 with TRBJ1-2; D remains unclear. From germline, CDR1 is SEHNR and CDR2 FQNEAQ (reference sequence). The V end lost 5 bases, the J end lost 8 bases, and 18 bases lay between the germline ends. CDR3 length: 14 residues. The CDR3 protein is CASSRTEGGLGYTF. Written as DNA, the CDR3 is TGTGCCAGCAGCCGGACCGAAGGAGGGTTGGGCTACACCTTC.

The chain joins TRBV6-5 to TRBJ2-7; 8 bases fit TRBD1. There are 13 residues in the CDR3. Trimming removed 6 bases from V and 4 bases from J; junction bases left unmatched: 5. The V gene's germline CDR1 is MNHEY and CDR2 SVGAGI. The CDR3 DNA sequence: TGTGCCAGCAGGGTGCAGGGGGCATACGAGCAGTACTTC. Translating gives CASRVQGAYEQYF.

In DNA form, the CDR3 reads TGTGCCAGCAGGTCACAGGGAAGCGGTACGCAGTATTTT. Amino acids: CASRSQGSGTQYF. The chain uses TRBV12-3 or TRBV12-4 and TRBJ2-3; TRBD1 is a possible D gene (6 bases). The CDR3 loop spans 13 amino acids. The ends were cut back, 6 bases at V and 8 bases at J, with 15 bases in the middle.

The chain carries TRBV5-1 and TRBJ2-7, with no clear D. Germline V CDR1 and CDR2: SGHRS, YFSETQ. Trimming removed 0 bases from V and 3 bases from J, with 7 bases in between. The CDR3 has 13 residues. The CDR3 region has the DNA TGCGCCAGCAGCTTGGCCTCGTTCTACGAGCAGTACTTC. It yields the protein CASSLASFYEQYF.

The CDR3 DNA reads as TGCAGCGTTGGGAAACCAGGGCAGAGGAATGAAAAACTGTTTTTT. Amino acids: CSVGKPGQRNEKLFF. This chain connects TRBV29-1 to TRBJ1-4; D may be TRBD1 (5 bases). Trimming removed 4 bases from V and 5 bases from J, with 17 bases in between. This CDR3 contains 15 residues. Germline CDR1 and CDR2: SQVTM and ANQGSEA. Filled out from reference TRBV29-1 and TRBJ1-4, the complete variable domain reads SAVISQKPSRDICQRGTSLTIQCQVDSQVTMMFWYRQQPGQSLTLIATANQGSEATYESGFVIDKFPISRPNLTFSTLTVSNMSPEDSSIYLCSVGKPGQRNEKLFFGSGTQLSVL.

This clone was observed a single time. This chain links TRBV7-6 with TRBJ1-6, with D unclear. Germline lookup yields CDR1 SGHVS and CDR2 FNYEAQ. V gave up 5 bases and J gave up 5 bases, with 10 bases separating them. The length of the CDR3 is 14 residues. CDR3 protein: CASSAPRDNSPLHF. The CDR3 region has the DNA TGTGCCAGCAGCGCACCCCGGGATAATTCACCCCTCCACTTT.

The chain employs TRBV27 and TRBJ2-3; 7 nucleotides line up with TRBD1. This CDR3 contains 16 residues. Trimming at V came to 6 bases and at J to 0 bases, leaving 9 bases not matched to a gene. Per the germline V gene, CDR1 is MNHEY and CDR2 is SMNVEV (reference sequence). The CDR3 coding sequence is TGTGCCAGCAGCTATCTCGGACAGGCTAGCACAGATACGCAGTATTTT. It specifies CASSYLGQASTDTQYF.

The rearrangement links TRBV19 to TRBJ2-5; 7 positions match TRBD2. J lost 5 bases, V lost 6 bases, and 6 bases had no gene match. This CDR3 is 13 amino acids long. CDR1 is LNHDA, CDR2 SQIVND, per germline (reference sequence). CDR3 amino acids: CASRSGGGETQYF. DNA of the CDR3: TGTGCCAGTAGGTCGGGGGGAGGCGAGACCCAGTACTTC.

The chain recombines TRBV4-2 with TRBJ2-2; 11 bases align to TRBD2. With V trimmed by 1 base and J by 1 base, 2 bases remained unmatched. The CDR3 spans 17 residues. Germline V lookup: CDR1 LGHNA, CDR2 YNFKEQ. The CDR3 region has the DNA TGTGCCAGCAGCCAAGTGACTAGCGGGATGAACACCGGGGAGCTGTTTTTT. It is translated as CASSQVTSGMNTGELFF.

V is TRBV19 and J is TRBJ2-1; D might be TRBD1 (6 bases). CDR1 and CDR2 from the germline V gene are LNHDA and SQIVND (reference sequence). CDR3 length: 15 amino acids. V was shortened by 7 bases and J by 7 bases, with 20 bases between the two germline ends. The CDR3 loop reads CASNMGGRGNNEQFF. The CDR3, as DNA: TGTGCCAGTAATATGGGTGGCAGGGGAAATAATGAGCAGTTCTTC.

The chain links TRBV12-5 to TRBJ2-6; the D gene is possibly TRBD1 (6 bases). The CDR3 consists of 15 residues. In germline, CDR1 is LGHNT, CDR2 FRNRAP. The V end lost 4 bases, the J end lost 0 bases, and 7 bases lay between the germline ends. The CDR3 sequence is CASGWGRSGANVLTF. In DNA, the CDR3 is TGTGCTAGTGGTTGGGGGCGCTCTGGGGCCAACGTCCTGACTTTC.

This CDR3 is CASSLDSGGRETQYF. The CDR3 region has the DNA TGTGCCAGCAGCTTAGACTCAGGGGGCAGGGAGACCCAGTACTTC. The chain joins TRBV11-2 to TRBJ2-5, with TRBD1 identical over 8 bases. The V and J ends lost 0 bases and 5 bases, in that order; junction bases with no gene match: 5. Germline CDR1 and CDR2: SGHAT and FQNNGV. The CDR3 spans 15 residues.

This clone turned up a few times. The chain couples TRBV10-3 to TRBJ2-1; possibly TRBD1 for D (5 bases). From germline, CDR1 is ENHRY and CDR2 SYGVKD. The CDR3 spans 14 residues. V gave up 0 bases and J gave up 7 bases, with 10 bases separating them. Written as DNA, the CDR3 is TGTGCCATCAGTGAGTCGGTCAGGGAAAATGAGCAGTTCTTC. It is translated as CAISESVRENEQFF.

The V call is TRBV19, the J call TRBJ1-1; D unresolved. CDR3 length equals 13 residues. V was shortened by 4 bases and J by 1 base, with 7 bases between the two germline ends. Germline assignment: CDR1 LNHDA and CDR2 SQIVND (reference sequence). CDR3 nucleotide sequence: TGTGCCAGTAGTACAACACGGAACACTGAAGCTTTCTTT. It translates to CASSTTRNTEAFF.

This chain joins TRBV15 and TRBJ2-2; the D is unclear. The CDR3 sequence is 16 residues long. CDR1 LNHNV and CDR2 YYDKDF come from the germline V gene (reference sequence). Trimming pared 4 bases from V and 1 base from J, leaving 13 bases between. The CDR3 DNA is TGTGCCACCAGCATAGAAGTGGGCGTGAACACCGGGGAGCTGTTTTTT. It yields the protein CATSIEVGVNTGELFF.

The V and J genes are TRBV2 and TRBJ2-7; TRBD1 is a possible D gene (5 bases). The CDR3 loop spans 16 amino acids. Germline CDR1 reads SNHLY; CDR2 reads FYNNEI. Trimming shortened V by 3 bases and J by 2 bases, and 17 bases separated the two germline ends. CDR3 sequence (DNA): TGTGCCAGCAGTGATGACCTCCAGGGAACGGCCTACGAGCAGTACTTC. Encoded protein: CASSDDLQGTAYEQYF.

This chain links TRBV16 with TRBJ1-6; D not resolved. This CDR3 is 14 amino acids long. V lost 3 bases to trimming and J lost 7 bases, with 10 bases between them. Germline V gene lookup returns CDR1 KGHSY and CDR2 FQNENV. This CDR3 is CASSQQTRNSPLHF. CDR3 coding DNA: TGTGCCAGCAGCCAGCAGACAAGAAATTCACCCCTCCACTTT.

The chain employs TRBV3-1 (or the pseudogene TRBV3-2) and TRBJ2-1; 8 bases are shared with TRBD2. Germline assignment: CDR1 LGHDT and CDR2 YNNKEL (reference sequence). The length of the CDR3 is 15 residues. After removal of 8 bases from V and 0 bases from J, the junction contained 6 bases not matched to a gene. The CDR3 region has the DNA TGTGCCAGCGGGAAAGCGGGGGACTCCTACAATGAGCAGTTCTTC. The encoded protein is CASGKAGDSYNEQFF.

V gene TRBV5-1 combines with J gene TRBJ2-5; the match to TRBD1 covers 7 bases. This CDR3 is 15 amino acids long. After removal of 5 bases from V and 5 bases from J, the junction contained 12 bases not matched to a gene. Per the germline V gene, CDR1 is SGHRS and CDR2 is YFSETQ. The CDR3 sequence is CASRSEDRALETQYF. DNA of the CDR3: TGCGCCAGCAGATCGGAAGACAGGGCCTTGGAGACCCAGTACTTC.

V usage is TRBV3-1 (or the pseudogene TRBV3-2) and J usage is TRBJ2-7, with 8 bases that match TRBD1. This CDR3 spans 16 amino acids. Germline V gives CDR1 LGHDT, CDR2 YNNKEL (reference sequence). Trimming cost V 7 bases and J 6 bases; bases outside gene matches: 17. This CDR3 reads CASTVRQGHRSSEQYF. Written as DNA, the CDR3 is TGTGCCAGCACCGTGAGACAGGGGCACCGTTCTTCCGAGCAGTACTTC.

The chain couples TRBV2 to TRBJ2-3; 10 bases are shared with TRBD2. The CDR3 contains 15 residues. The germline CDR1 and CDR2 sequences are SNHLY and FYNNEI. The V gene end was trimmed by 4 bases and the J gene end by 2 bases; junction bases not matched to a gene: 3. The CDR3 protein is CASSAGTSVTDTQYF. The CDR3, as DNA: TGTGCCAGCAGTGCCGGGACTAGCGTCACAGATACGCAGTATTTT.

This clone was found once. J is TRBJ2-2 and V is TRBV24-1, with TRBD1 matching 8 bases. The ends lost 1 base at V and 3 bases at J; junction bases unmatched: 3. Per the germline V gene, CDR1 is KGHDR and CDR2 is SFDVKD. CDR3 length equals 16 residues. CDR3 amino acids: CATSDFNRGYTGELFF. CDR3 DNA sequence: TGTGCCACCAGTGATTTCAACAGGGGGTACACCGGGGAGCTGTTTTTT.

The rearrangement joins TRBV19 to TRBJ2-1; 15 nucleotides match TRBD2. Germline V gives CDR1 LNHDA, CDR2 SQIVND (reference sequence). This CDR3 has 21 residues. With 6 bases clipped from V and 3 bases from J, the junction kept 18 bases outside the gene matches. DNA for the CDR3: TGTGCCAGTAGCTTTAGGCGCCCGGGACTAGCGGGGGGAAGGGACTACAATGAGCAGTTCTTC. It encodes CASSFRRPGLAGGRDYNEQFF.

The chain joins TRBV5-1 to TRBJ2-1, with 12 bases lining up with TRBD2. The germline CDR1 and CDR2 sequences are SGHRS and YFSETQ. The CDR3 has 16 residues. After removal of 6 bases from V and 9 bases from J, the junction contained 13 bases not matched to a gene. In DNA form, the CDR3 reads TGCGCCAGCACTCCACTTACTAGCGGGGGGCGGGGTGAGCAGTTCTTC. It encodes CASTPLTSGGRGEQFF.